This TCR beta chain came from a study of cytomegalovirus exposure and HLA in healthy donors (TCRdb year 2017). As for the study more broadly: In an earlier analysis of approximately 640 of the donors, 276 Gb of sequence data and 100 million or so unique TCR beta sequences from roughly 180 million T cells were reported. To predict cytomegalovirus infection status, the study combined high-throughput TCR immunosequencing, statistical association of individual TCRs with disease status, and machine learning. Class I and class II HLA loci were covered by the typing at four-digit resolution. A later analysis re-analyzed previously published TCR beta repertoires from 650 to 800 donors and added high-resolution HLA genotyping to study TCR occurrence patterns. The aim of the study was to test whether cataloging public T cell receptors could identify signatures of past pathogen exposure. The later analysis used no new phenotypic data to find candidate immune exposures, relying instead on TCR beta sequences and their occurrence across donors. Roughly 5 DR-DQ haplotypes were handled as single units for association and clustering, since linkage in the cohort was strong. A later genetic analysis took genome-wide SNP genotypes for about three fifths of the roughly 670 donors and used that subset as a discovery cohort. An early release covering roughly 640 HLA-typed donors comprised approximately 290 gigabases of sequencing data and roughly 86 million unique TCR sequences. Every discovery cohort repertoire had been produced on one sequencing platform. Typing coverage differed by locus: A, B, C, DRB1 and DQB1 were typed in roughly 620-640 donors, DQA1 in around 500, DPA1 in 606, and DPB1 in approximately 450. The study used immunosequencing to profile the T cell repertoires of several hundred subjects and linked those repertoires to cytomegalovirus serostatus. Donor age, sex, ethnicity and CMV serostatus were compiled together with the repertoire data. Among several hundred genotyped donors of the cohort, an average of approximately 220,000 unique TCR beta nucleotide sequences was sequenced per donor, of which about 18% were non-productive. The genetic ancestry cluster associated with self-reported Caucasian donors included approximately 85% of the 398 genotyped donors. In an earlier analysis of over 550 of the donors, high-throughput TCR beta sequencing was used to judge whether each TCR beta V gene segment behaved as functional or pseudogenic. Along with the approximately 600-subject first cohort, a separate validation cohort of some 130 different subjects was used.

What the work shows at the level of the full study, not this receptor alone: Several of the top co-occurrence clusters appeared to be linked to parvovirus B19, influenza, CMV and Epstein-Barr virus, according to a later analysis. Compared with the roughly 670-donor mean, donors in an Asian-associated ancestry cluster had fewer N-insertions in productive TCRs, according to a later genetic analysis. Across donors, most TCR sequences were observed very rarely, whereas some public TCRs were present in many individuals. The only immune exposure information available for the cohort was CMV serostatus. Correlated functional status among segregating V segments might be attributable to linkage disequilibrium, but an unknown experimental factor could not be ruled out. The authors suggested that the approach could potentially be generalized to other disease states and immunological phenotypes. Some IMGT-functional V segments, including TRBV6-2 and TRBV6-3, could not be distinguished by the 87-base-pair reads and were therefore excluded. The sequencing pipeline was judged likely to have produced a cluster of highly shared sequence variants as a technical artifact. The presence/absence analyses assumed that sequencing depth was roughly uniform across donors, and that assumption may not be true. In an earlier analysis of 450 to 750 of the donors, most TCR beta V segments appeared in productive rearrangements about 90% or about 30% of the time, broadly matching IMGT annotations. In this cohort, only TCR beta chains were sequenced, and detectable features were limited by the absence of alpha or paired-chain data. A total of 150 to 200 TCR beta chains were listed by the study as associated with cytomegalovirus. A further reported finding was that TCR beta sequences accurately predicted the HLA-A and HLA-B alleles for most subjects in the first cohort. Most CMV-associated TCR beta chains appeared to be HLA-restricted in a later analysis, and the HLA associations seemed to be driven largely by CMV exposure. In a later analysis, HLA-associated TCR beta chains showed more clonal expansion and lower generation probabilities than non-associated chains that were equally common. HLA typing was unavailable for some donors at each locus, so association tests used only the typed subset. A few of the identified cytomegalovirus-associated TCR beta chains were confirmed in vitro to be specific for cytomegalovirus antigens. An association between a missense DCLRE1C variant and V-gene and J-gene trimming of TCR beta chains was found in a later genetic analysis and replicated in an independent cohort. In a later analysis, TCR association rates were found to vary across HLA loci, with the most associated TCRs seen for DRB1 alleles and the fewest for HLA-C alleles. Assigning TCR associations to individual alleles was difficult when HLA alleles, especially DR and DQ, strongly co-occurred. In both the original and validation cohorts, the classifier was reported to diagnose cytomegalovirus status with high specificity and sensitivity. A later analysis associated 16,951 TCR beta sequences with specific HLA alleles at a false discovery rate of 0.05. Because counts were too low, roughly 18 rarely observed V segments, including chromosome 9 orphons, were left out of the earlier analysis of 587 of the donors.

The cohort comprised around 690 healthy bone marrow donors. All cohort members were sampled while nominally healthy, although unrecorded immune exposures were likely present. The donor tested CMV seronegative, placing the donor among the 350 or so seronegative members of the cohort. Every donor gave a peripheral blood sample, and the peripheral blood mononuclear cells from that sample were used for TCR beta sequencing. The Qiagen DNeasy Blood Extraction Kit was used to extract genomic DNA from the blood cell samples. Notes on this clone: Its antigen remains undetermined. The record has no base qualities; no much larger clone is one base away.

Per the germline V gene, SNHLY is the CDR1 and FYNNEI is the CDR2. Trimming at the junction amounts to 1 base on V and 2 bases on J, and the germline ends lie 7 bases apart. From the cysteine through the phenylalanine, the CDR3 covers 14 amino acids. Just the 42-base CDR3 DNA is kept, in frame starting at base 1. Library preparation was by the immunoSEQ multiplex PCR assay. For the multiplex PCR, a mixture combining 60 forward primers for TCR Vbeta segments and 13 reverse primers for TCR Jbeta segments was used. Amplification of the CDR3 region of rearranged TCR beta genes was performed with a multiplex PCR assay on genomic DNA. The Illumina HiSeq System was used to sequence the amplified TCR beta libraries as 87-base-pair reads. In the authors' own workflow: A later analysis counted about 80 million unique TCR beta chains across the 700 or so repertoires, and some 11 million of these chains were shared by at least two donors. Raw reads were error-corrected and collapsed into unique sequences by a nearest-neighbor algorithm in which closely related sequences were merged to remove PCR and sequencing errors. CDR3 sequences were aligned to IMGT reference sequences to assign V, D and J gene segments. Each retained sequence needed at least a six-nucleotide match to both a V gene segment and a J gene segment. A rearrangement was called productive if the CDR3 had no stop codons and remained in frame with V and J, and every other rearrangement was called non-productive. Following IMGT convention, CDR3 was defined as the stretch from the second conserved V-encoded cysteine to the conserved J-encoded phenylalanine. In an earlier analysis of some 550 of the donors, sequences lacking an unambiguous match to a single V gene segment were excluded. In an earlier analysis of approximately 590 of the donors, V segments were called functional above 56.7% productive rearrangements and were called segregating when the between-donor standard deviation exceeded 5%. To diagnose cytomegalovirus status from the catalog of TCR beta chain sequences, a statistical classification framework was built. V and J gene assignment, in a later analysis, came from comparing TCR nucleotide sequences with IMGT/GENE-DB human TR gene sequences. Using the TCRdist pipeline, a later analysis assigned CDR3 sequences along with most-parsimonious VDJ recombination scenarios. In a later analysis, each TCR beta chain was defined by its CDR3 amino acid sequence together with its V-gene family, and reads without a unique V-gene family were excluded. In a later analysis, several hundred highly shared, low-generation-probability nucleotide sequences were removed to address suspected cross-contamination and a sequencing artifact. A later analysis calculated a clonal expansion index for each public chain from normalized within-repertoire ranks of inferred template counts. In a later analysis, generation probabilities were computed using a VDJ recombination model fitted to out-of-frame rearrangements, and the results were checked against IGoR. A later analysis scored TCR-TCR, TCR-HLA and TCR-CMV co-occurrence with hypergeometric tests, applying a repertoire-size bias correction to TCR pairs. In a later analysis, false discovery rates were estimated by permuting HLA or CMV assignments 20 times. In a later analysis, co-occurring TCRs were grouped using DBSCAN, with TCRdist sequence similarity added in when clustering inside HLA-allele-positive subsets. Repertoires with fewer than 30,000 or more than 120,000 public chains, plus five repertoires with anomalous nucleotide sharing, were excluded from co-occurrence clustering. Sourced from immuneACCESS, this table was stored by TCRdb with only in-frame sequences that have V and J called. A share of the clones is absent; for the studies checked, an unresolved V gene accounts for under half, and the remainder has no known explanation. V and J calls and clone size come straight from that table; D and trimming were deduced from the DNA. This sample comprises over 150,000 clones, 85% of them detected only once. The ten most abundant clones make up 1% of the sample.

This receptor was taken from a boy younger than 10 in good health and CMV-seronegative. The receptor chain draws on TRBV2 and TRBJ2-3; no confident D gene assignment can be made. The specimen was PBMCs. The CDR3 is CASSEVSVTDTQYF. The nucleotides read TGTGCCAGCAGTGAAGTCTCAGTCACAGATACGCAGTATTTT.